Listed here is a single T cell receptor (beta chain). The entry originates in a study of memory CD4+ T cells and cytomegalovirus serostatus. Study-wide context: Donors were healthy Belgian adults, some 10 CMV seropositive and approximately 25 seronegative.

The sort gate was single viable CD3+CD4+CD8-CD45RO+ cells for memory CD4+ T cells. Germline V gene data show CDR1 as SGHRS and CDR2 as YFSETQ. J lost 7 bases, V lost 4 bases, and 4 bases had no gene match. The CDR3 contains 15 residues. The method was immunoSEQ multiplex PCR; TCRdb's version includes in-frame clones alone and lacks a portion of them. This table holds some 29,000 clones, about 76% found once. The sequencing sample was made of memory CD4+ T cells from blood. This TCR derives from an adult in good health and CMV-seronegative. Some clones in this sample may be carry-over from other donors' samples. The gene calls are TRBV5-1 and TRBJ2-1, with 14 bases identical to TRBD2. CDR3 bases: TGCGCCAGCAGCCAGGGGACTAGCGGGGGAAATGAGCAGTTCTTC. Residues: CASSQGTSGGNEQFF. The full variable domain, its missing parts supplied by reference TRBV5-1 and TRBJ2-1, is KAGVTQTPRYLIKTRGQQVTLSCSPISGHRSVSWYQQTPGQGLQFLFEYFSETQRNKGNFPGRFSGRQFSNSRSEMNVSTLELGDSALYLCASSQGTSGGNEQFFGPGTRLTVL.